The 14 T cell receptor beta chains in this list originate from one sample, sequenced in a study of brain T cells in children with intractable seizures. The data were produced by immunoSEQ multiplex PCR, yet TCRdb's version contains in-frame clones alone and is incomplete. The sample has about 320,000 clones, more than 85% seen once. Time point reported: blood from clinic visit 5 months post-surgery; TSC patient then seizure free. The starting material was peripheral blood, obtained approximately 5 months after surgery. The receptor source for this set is a boy under three years old with tuberous sclerosis and intractable seizures.

The genes are TRBV5-1 and TRBJ1-1; D perhaps matches TRBD1 (6 bases). Trimming took 0 bases from V and 1 from J, leaving 13 bases between them. The CDR3 covers 16 residues. Per the germline V gene, CDR1 is SGHRS and CDR2 is YFSETQ. This chain's CDR3 is CASSLGAGARNTEAFF. CDR3 sequence (DNA): TGCGCCAGCAGCTTGGGGGCAGGGGCGAGGAACACTGAAGCTTTCTTT.

This clone was detected once. The chain links TRBV30 to TRBJ1-1, with 8 bases aligning to TRBD1. Germline V gene lookup returns CDR1 GTSNPN and CDR2 SVGIG (reference sequence). V lost 8 bases and J lost 1; bases outside the gene matches: 9. This CDR3 spans 14 amino acids. Here the CDR3 reads CAHNAGTGNTEAFF. DNA for the CDR3: TGTGCCCATAATGCGGGGACAGGGAACACTGAAGCTTTCTTT.

V is TRBV15 and J is TRBJ1-5, with D possibly TRBD1 on 5 matching bases. The V gene's germline CDR1 is LNHNV and CDR2 YYDKDF (reference sequence). The V and J ends lost 0 bases and 4 bases respectively, with 10 bases between them. The CDR3 covers 15 residues. The CDR3 protein is CATSRDFQGNQPQHF. CDR3 DNA sequence: TGTGCCACCAGCAGAGATTTCCAGGGAAATCAGCCCCAGCATTTT.

The V call is TRBV4-1, the J call TRBJ2-2, with D hard to call. Germline CDR1 is MGHRA and CDR2 is YSYEKL. V shed 4 bases and J shed 1 base, with 7 bases lying between them. This CDR3 spans 14 amino acids. The CDR3 sequence is CASSLNRNTGELFF. CDR3 in DNA: TGCGCCAGCAGCCTCAACAGGAACACCGGGGAGCTGTTTTTT.

The V call is TRBV2, the J call TRBJ2-2; 11 positions agree with TRBD2. The CDR3 contains 17 residues. The V gene end was trimmed by 8 bases and the J gene end by 4 bases; junction bases not matched to a gene: 12. Per germline, CDR1 SNHLY and CDR2 FYNNEI. The CDR3: CASGHSGRVGFTGELFF. In nucleotides, the CDR3 is TGTGCCAGCGGTCATAGCGGGAGGGTTGGGTTCACCGGGGAGCTGTTTTTT.

CDR3 in amino acids: CASSPKRQGAGNTIYF. The CDR3 nucleotides read TGTGCCAGCAGCCCTAAACGACAGGGGGCTGGAAACACCATATATTTT. The genes are TRBV7-8 and TRBJ1-3; 9 bases fit TRBD1. Germline CDR1 reads SGHVS; CDR2 reads FQNEAQ. V lost 5 bases to trimming and J lost 2 bases; unmatched junction nucleotides: 7. CDR3 length: 16 amino acids.

CDR3 sequence reads: CASSQGTEAFF. In nucleotides, the CDR3 is TGTGCCAGCAGCCAAGGGACTGAAGCTTTCTTT. The chain links TRBV12-3 or TRBV12-4 to TRBJ1-1; D gene unclear. The CDR3 is 11 residues long. The ends were cut back, 6 bases at V and 5 bases at J, with 7 bases in the middle.

V usage is TRBV5-4 and J usage is TRBJ2-5, with TRBD2 identical over 8 bases. The CDR3 sequence is 15 residues long. The V segment lost 3 bases and the J segment 1 base; nucleotides outside the gene matches: 5. CDR1 and CDR2 from the germline V gene are SGHNT and YYREEE (reference sequence). The CDR3 here is CASSSKREIQETQYF. Written as DNA, the CDR3 is TGTGCCAGCAGCTCCAAGCGGGAGATCCAAGAGACCCAGTACTTC.

The J gene is TRBJ2-1, the V gene TRBV12-5, with D maybe TRBD2 (6 bases). CDR3 size: 15 residues. Germline V gene sequence: CDR1 LGHNT, CDR2 FRNRAP. The ends were cut back, 1 base at V and 8 bases at J, with 15 bases in the middle. CDR3 sequence reads: CASGLALGLPDEQFF. CDR3 DNA sequence: TGTGCTAGTGGTTTGGCCCTGGGACTTCCCGATGAGCAGTTCTTC.

This chain joins TRBV2 and TRBJ2-1; 12 nucleotides line up with TRBD2. CDR1 is SNHLY and CDR2 is FYNNEI in the germline V gene. With V trimmed by 5 bases and J by 14 bases, 4 bases remained unmatched. The CDR3 has 12 amino acids. This chain's CDR3 is CASSLLAGGEFF. CDR3 coding DNA: TGTGCCAGCAGTTTACTAGCGGGAGGTGAGTTCTTC.

J is TRBJ2-3 and V is TRBV29-1; D might be TRBD1 (6 bases). Per germline, CDR1 SQVTM and CDR2 ANQGSEA. With 4 bases removed from V and 4 bases from J, the gap between germline ends came to 15 bases. The length of the CDR3 is 14 residues. DNA for the CDR3: TGCAGCGTTGTAGACGGGACAAGGGCAGATACGCAGTATTTT. Translating gives CSVVDGTRADTQYF.

This rearrangement joins TRBV3-1 (or the pseudogene TRBV3-2) to TRBJ2-3, with 7 bases lining up with TRBD2. With V trimmed by 0 bases and J by 0 bases, 6 bases remained unmatched. From germline, CDR1 is LGHDT and CDR2 YNNKEL (reference sequence). The CDR3 totals 17 residues. The CDR3 here is CASSQDGGGPSTDTQYF. In nucleotides, the CDR3 is TGTGCCAGCAGCCAAGACGGCGGGGGACCTAGCACAGATACGCAGTATTTT.

The chain has TRBV27 and TRBJ2-7, with D unresolved. The CDR3 contains 15 residues. Germline values: CDR1 MNHEY, CDR2 SMNVEV (reference sequence). Trimming stripped 5 bases from V and 7 bases from J, with 21 bases between. The DNA of the CDR3 is TGTGCCAGCAGTCAAGACCAAGCTCTCTATGGGGAGCAGTACTTC. Protein product: CASSQDQALYGEQYF.

This chain links TRBV25-1 with TRBJ2-2; 8 nucleotides align to TRBD1. J lost 7 bases, V lost 8 bases, and 12 bases had no gene match. The germline gives CDR1 MGHDK, CDR2 SYGVNS. The CDR3 totals 15 residues. The DNA for the CDR3 is TGTGCCAGCCGGGGACAGGCGCCAAGCGGCGGGGAGCTGTTTTTT. Protein: CASRGQAPSGGELFF.